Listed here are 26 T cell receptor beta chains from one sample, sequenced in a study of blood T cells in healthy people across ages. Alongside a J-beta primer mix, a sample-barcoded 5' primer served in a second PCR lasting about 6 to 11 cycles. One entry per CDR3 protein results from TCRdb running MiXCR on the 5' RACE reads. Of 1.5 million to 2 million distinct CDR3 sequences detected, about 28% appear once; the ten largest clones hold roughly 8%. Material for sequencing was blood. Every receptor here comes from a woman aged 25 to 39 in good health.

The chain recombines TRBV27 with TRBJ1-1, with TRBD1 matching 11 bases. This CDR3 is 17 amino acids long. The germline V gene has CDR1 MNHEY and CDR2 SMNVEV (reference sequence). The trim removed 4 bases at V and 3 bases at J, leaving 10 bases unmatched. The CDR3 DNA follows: TGTGCCAGCAGTTCATATGCGCCGGGACAGGGGGACACTGAAGCTTTCTTT. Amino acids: CASSSYAPGQGDTEAFF.

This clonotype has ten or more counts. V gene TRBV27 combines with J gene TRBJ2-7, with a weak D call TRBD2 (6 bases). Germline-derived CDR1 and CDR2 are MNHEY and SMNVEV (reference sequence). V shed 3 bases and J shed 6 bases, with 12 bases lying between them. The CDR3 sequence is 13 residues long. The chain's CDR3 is CASSFSGDGEQYF. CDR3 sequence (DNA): TGTGCCAGCAGTTTCTCGGGAGATGGCGAGCAGTACTTC.

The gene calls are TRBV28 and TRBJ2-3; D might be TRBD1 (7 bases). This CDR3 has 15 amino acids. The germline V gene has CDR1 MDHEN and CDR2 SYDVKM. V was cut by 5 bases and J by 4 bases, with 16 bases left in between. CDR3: CASSPSQGGPDTQYF. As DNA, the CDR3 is TGTGCCAGCAGTCCCTCCCAGGGGGGCCCAGATACGCAGTATTTT.

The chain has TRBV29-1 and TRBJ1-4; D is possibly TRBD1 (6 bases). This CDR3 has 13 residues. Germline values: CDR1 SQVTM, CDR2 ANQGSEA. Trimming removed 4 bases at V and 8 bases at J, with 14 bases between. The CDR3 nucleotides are TGCAGCGTTGTATCCAGGGGAGGCGAAAAACTGTTTTTT. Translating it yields CSVVSRGGEKLFF.

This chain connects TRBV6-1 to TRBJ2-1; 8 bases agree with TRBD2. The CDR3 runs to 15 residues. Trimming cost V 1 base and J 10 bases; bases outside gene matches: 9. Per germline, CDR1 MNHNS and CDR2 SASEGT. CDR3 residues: CASSEGTVAGREQFF. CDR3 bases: TGTGCCAGCAGTGAAGGGACCGTAGCGGGGAGGGAGCAGTTCTTC.

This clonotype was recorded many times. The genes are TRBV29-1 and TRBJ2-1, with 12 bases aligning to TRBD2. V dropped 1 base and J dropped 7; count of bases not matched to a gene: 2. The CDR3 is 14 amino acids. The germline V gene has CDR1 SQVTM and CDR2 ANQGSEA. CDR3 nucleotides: TGCAGCGTTGAAGGGACTAGCGGGACGAATGAGCAGTTCTTC. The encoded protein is CSVEGTSGTNEQFF.

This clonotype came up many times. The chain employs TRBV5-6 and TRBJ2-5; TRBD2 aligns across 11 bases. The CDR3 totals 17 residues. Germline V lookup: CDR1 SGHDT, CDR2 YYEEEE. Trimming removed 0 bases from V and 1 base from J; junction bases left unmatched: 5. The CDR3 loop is CASSLASLAGGQETQYF. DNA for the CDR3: TGTGCCAGCAGCTTGGCCTCGCTAGCGGGGGGCCAAGAGACCCAGTACTTC.

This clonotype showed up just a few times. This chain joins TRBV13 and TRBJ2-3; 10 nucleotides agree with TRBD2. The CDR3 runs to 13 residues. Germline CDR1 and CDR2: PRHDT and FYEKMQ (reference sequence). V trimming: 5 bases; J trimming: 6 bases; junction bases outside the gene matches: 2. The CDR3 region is CASSGTSDDTQYF. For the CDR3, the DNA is TGTGCCAGCAGCGGGACTAGCGATGATACGCAGTATTTT.

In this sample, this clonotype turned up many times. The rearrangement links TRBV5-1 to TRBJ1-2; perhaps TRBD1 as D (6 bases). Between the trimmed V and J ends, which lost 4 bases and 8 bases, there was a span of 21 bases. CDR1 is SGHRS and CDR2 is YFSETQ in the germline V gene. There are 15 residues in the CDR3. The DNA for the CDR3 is TGCGCCAGCAGCCTCCGGGACACACCCTATTGGGGCTACACCTTC. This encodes CASSLRDTPYWGYTF.

CDR3: CARLIAGQSYEQYF. CDR3 bases: TGTGCCAGGTTAATAGCGGGCCAGTCCTACGAGCAGTACTTC. The genes are TRBV7-2 and TRBJ2-7, with 7 bases identical to TRBD2. Germline V CDR1 and CDR2: SGHTA, FQGNSA. This CDR3 spans 14 amino acids. The J segment lost 1 base and the V segment lost 9 bases, leaving 9 bases of the junction unmatched.

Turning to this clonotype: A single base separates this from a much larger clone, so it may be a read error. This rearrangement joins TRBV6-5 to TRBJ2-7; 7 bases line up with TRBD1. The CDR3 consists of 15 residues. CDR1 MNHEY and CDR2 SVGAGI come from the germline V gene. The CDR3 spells CANSYSRDSAYEQYF. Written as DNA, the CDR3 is TGTGCCAACAGTTACTCGAGGGACAGCGCCTACGAGCAGTACTTC.

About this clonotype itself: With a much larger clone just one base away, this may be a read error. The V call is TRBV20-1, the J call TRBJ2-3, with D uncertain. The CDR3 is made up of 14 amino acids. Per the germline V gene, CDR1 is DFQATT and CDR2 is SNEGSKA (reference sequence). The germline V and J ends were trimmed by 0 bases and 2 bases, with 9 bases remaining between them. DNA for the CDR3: TGCAGTGCTAGAGATCGAGATATCACAGATACGCAGTATTTT. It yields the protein CSARDRDITDTQYF.

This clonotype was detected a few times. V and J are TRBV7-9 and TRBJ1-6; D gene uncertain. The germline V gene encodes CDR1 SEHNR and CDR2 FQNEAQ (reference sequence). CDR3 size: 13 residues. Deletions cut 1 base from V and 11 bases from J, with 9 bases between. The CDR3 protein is CASSLGPGPPLHF. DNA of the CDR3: TGTGCCAGCAGCTTAGGACCCGGCCCACCCCTCCACTTT. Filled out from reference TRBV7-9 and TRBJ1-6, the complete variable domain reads DTGVSQNPRHKITKRGQNVTFRCDPISEHNRLYWYRQTLGQGPEFLTYFQNEAQLEKSRLLSDRFSAERPKGSFSTLEIQRTEQGDSAMYLCASSLGPGPPLHFGNGTRLTVT.

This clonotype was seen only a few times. The CDR3 DNA is TGTGCCAGCAGTGACACAGCAAGCACAGATACGCAGTATTTT. Amino acids: CASSDTASTDTQYF. This chain uses TRBV25-1 with TRBJ2-3; D not resolved. The CDR3 runs 14 residues. Trimming cost V 3 bases and J 0 bases, with 7 bases left between them. Germline V gene sequence: CDR1 MGHDK, CDR2 SYGVNS.

The chain's CDR3 is CASSVTDSSYNEQFF. The CDR3, as DNA: TGTGCCAGCAGTGTCACGGACAGCTCCTACAATGAGCAGTTCTTC. This chain links TRBV6-4 with TRBJ2-1; TRBD1 might be the D (6 bases). The CDR3 runs to 15 residues. The germline gives CDR1 MRHNA, CDR2 SNTAGT. Trimming cost V 4 bases and J 0 bases, with 10 bases left between them.

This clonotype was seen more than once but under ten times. CDR3 sequence reads: CASSESGGTTEQFF. The CDR3 nucleotides read TGTGCCAGCAGTGAGAGCGGGGGGACCACTGAGCAGTTCTTC. The chain uses TRBV6-1 and TRBJ2-1, with 9 positions matching TRBD2. In germline, CDR1 is MNHNS, CDR2 SASEGT. Losses at the gene ends were 3 bases for V and 9 bases for J; bases not matched to a gene: 6. The CDR3 loop spans 14 amino acids.

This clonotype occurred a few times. This CDR3 reads CASRSSGSGNQPQHF. The CDR3 nucleotides are TGTGCCAGCAGGAGCTCGGGGTCCGGGAATCAGCCCCAGCATTTT. The chain combines TRBV6-5 with TRBJ1-5, with no clear D. V was pared by 6 bases and J by 4 bases, with 16 bases between. This CDR3 contains 15 residues. Germline CDR1 and CDR2: MNHEY and SVGAGI.

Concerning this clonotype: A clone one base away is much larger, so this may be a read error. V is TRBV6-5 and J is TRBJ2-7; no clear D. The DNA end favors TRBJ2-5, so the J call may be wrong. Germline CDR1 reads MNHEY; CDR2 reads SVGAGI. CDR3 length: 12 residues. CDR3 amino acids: CASGRAEGTQYF. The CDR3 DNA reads TGTGCCAGTGGTCGGGCCGAAGGGACCCAGTACTTC.

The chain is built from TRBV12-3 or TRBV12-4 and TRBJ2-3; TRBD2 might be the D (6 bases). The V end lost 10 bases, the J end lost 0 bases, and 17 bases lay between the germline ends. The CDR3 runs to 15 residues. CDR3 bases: TGTGCCACGCAAGGGCGGGGAGTGAGCACAGATACGCAGTATTTT. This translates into CATQGRGVSTDTQYF.

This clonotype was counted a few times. The CDR3 DNA is TGCAGTGCGCGCGACGGGGAATACGGTACGCAGTATTTT. Its translation is CSARDGEYGTQYF. The chain employs TRBV20-1 and TRBJ2-3; D might be TRBD2 (5 bases). Germline values: CDR1 DFQATT, CDR2 SNEGSKA (reference sequence). This CDR3 has 13 residues. The V end lost 6 bases, the J end lost 8 bases, and 18 bases lay between the germline ends.

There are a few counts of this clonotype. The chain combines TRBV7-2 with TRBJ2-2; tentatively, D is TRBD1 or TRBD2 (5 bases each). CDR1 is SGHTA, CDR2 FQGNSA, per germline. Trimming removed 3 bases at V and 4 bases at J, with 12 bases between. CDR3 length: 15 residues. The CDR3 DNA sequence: TGTGCCAGCAGCTTGGTTGGGGGAATCACCGGGGAGCTGTTTTTT. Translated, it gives CASSLVGGITGELFF.

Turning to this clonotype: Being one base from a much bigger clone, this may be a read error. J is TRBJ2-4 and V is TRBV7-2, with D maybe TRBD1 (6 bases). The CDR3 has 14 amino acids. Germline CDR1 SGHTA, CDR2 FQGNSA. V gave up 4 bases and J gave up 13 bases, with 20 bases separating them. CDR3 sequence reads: CASSYRDTYNEQYF. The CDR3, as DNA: TGTGCCAGCAGCTACCGGGACACTTACAATGAGCAGTACTTC.

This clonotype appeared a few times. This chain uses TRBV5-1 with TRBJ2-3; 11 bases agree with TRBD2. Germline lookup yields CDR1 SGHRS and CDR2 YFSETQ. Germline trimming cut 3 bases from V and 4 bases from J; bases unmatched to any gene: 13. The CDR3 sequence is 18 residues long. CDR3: CASSSQPVTSGSSDTQYF. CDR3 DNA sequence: TGCGCCAGCAGCTCCCAACCCGTAACTAGCGGGAGTTCAGATACGCAGTATTTT.

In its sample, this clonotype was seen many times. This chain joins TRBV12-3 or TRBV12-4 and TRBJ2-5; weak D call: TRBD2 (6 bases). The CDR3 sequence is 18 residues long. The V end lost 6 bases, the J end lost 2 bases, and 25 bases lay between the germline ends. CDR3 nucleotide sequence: TGTGCCAGCAGCTCCGCTGGAATTTTATGGGCGGGGCAAGAGACCCAGTACTTC. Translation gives CASSSAGILWAGQETQYF.

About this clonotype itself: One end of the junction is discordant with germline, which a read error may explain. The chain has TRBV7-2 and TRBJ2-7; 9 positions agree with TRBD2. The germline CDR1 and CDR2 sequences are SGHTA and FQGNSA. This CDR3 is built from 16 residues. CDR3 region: CAGSSDGLAGGTEQYF. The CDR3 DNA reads TGTGCCGGCAGCTCCGACGGTTTGGCGGGGGGGACCGAGCAGTACTTC.

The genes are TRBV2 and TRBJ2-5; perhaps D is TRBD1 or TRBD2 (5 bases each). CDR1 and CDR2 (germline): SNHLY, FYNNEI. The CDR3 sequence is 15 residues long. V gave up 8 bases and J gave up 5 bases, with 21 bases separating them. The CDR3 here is CASGLVLGEPETQYF. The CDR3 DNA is TGTGCCAGCGGTCTCGTCCTGGGGGAGCCCGAGACCCAGTACTTC.